These 29 T cell receptor beta chains originate from one sample sequenced in a study of blood T cell repertoires in COVID-19. Assay: immunoSEQ multiplex PCR; the TCRdb copy retains only in-frame clones and omits some. This sample yields more than 70,000 clones, of which 86% are seen a single time; 15% to 20% belongs to the top ten. The sample comprised peripheral blood. These receptors originate from a woman at least 80 years old with acute or convalescent COVID-19.

The V gene is TRBV5-4, the J gene TRBJ2-7; TRBD2 aligns across 9 bases. Germline V CDR1 and CDR2: SGHNT, YYREEE (reference sequence). The CDR3 contains 15 residues. Losses at the gene ends were 4 bases for V and 5 bases for J; bases not matched to a gene: 10. CDR3 sequence reads: CASSPGPGGGDEQYF. CDR3 DNA: TGTGCCAGCAGCCCAGGACCGGGCGGGGGGGACGAGCAGTACTTC.

This rearrangement joins TRBV5-1 to TRBJ1-6; no firm D call. V was trimmed by 0 bases and J by 0 bases, leaving 7 bases between them. The CDR3 is 16 residues long. CDR1 and CDR2 (germline): SGHRS, YFSETQ. As DNA, the CDR3 is TGCGCCAGCAGCTTGGCGAAGAGCTCCTATAATTCACCCCTCCACTTT. This translates into CASSLAKSSYNSPLHF.

The CDR3 here is CASSFSGANVLTF. Written as DNA, the CDR3 is TGTGCCAGCAGCTTTTCAGGGGCCAACGTCCTGACTTTC. This chain joins TRBV7-3 and TRBJ2-6; D is unresolved. Germline CDR1 is SGHTA and CDR2 is FQGTGA. CDR3 size: 13 residues. Trimming cost V 3 bases and J 4 bases, with 4 bases left between them.

This rearrangement joins TRBV10-3 to TRBJ2-4, with TRBD1 matching over 7 bases. V lost 0 bases to trimming and J lost 5 bases; unmatched junction nucleotides: 13. This CDR3 comprises 18 residues. Germline CDR1 ENHRY, CDR2 SYGVKD. CDR3 region: CAISESRQGVGGQNIQYF. DNA for the CDR3: TGTGCCATCAGTGAGTCGAGGCAGGGGGTTGGCGGCCAAAACATTCAGTACTTC.

The chain is built from TRBV6-4 and TRBJ2-2; 10 bases are a match to TRBD1. The germline V gene encodes CDR1 MRHNA and CDR2 SNTAGT. With V trimmed by 8 bases and J by 4 bases, 4 bases remained unmatched. The CDR3 extends over 14 amino acids. CDR3 coding DNA: TGTGCCAGCGGACAGGGGGTTACCACCGGGGAGCTGTTTTTT. It specifies CASGQGVTTGELFF.

This clone turned up a few times. The gene calls are TRBV5-1 and TRBJ1-5; D unresolved. Per the germline V gene, CDR1 is SGHRS and CDR2 is YFSETQ. This CDR3 is built from 14 residues. V gave up 1 base and J gave up 4 bases, with 9 bases separating them. The CDR3 nucleotides are TGCGCCAGCAGCTTGAGAGGCGGGAATCAGCCCCAGCATTTT. Translated: CASSLRGGNQPQHF.

CDR3: CASAVGLAASTDTQYF. CDR3 DNA sequence: TGCGCCTCAGCGGTCGGACTAGCGGCTAGCACAGATACGCAGTATTTT. This rearrangement joins TRBV5-1 to TRBJ2-3, with TRBD2 matching over 10 bases. There are 16 residues in the CDR3. The germline V gene encodes CDR1 SGHRS and CDR2 YFSETQ. The V segment lost 10 bases and the J segment 0 bases; nucleotides outside the gene matches: 11.

The chain uses TRBV3-1 (or the pseudogene TRBV3-2) and TRBJ2-1; D possibly corresponds to TRBD2 (7 bases). Between the trimmed V and J ends, which lost 4 bases and 7 bases, there was a span of 14 bases. From germline, CDR1 is LGHDT and CDR2 YNNKEL (reference sequence). CDR3 length: 14 amino acids. Here the CDR3 DNA reads TGTGCCAGCAGCCGACGGGGGGCCGGGAATGAGCAGTTCTTC. It is translated as CASSRRGAGNEQFF.

The rearrangement links TRBV19 to TRBJ1-6, with no clear D. This CDR3 comprises 14 residues. Trimming removed 3 bases from V and 10 bases from J, with 13 bases in between. Per germline, CDR1 LNHDA and CDR2 SQIVND (reference sequence). This chain's CDR3 is CASSISGVESPLHF. For the CDR3, the DNA is TGTGCCAGTAGTATTTCCGGGGTCGAGTCACCCCTCCACTTT.

This chain connects TRBV6-5 to TRBJ1-1, with TRBD1 identical over 11 bases. The CDR3 is 14 amino acids. V trimming: 6 bases; J trimming: 6 bases; junction bases outside the gene matches: 6. CDR1 is MNHEY and CDR2 is SVGAGI in the germline V gene. The CDR3 loop reads CASSGQGARSEAFF. CDR3 sequence (DNA): TGTGCCAGCAGCGGACAGGGGGCGCGGTCTGAAGCTTTCTTT.

This clone was seen once. The CDR3 coding sequence is TGTGCCACCAGTGACGGGGAGACCCAGTACTTC. Protein sequence: CATSDGETQYF. V gene TRBV24-1 combines with J gene TRBJ2-5; unclear D gene. V lost 4 bases and J 5 bases, leaving 4 bases between the germline ends. CDR3 length equals 11 residues. Germline CDR1 and CDR2: KGHDR and SFDVKD.

The gene calls are TRBV7-2 and TRBJ1-5, with TRBD1 identical over 8 bases. Germline assignment: CDR1 SGHTA and CDR2 FQGNSA. The CDR3 totals 16 residues. The ends lost 5 bases at V and 5 bases at J; junction bases unmatched: 11. The CDR3 nucleotides are TGTGCCAGCAGCACTAGGGGAGGGACAGGCCATCAGCCCCAGCATTTT. Translating it yields CASSTRGGTGHQPQHF. The full variable domain, in which reference TRBV7-2 and TRBJ1-5 provide the parts outside the CDR3, is GAGVSQSPSNKVTEKGKDVELRCDPISGHTALYWYRQSLGQGLEFLIYFQGNSAPDKSGLPSDRFSAERTGGSVSTLTIQRTQQEDSAVYLCASSTRGGTGHQPQHFGDGTRLSIL.

The chain recombines TRBV28 with TRBJ2-1; possibly TRBD1 for D (6 bases). Trimming pared 5 bases from V and 0 bases from J, leaving 20 bases between. The CDR3 totals 18 residues. The germline V gene encodes CDR1 MDHEN and CDR2 SYDVKM. CDR3 sequence reads: CASSLTPRGASSYNEQFF. CDR3 nucleotides: TGTGCCAGCAGTCTTACCCCCAGGGGCGCCAGCTCCTACAATGAGCAGTTCTTC. The entire variable domain, with the rest obtained from reference TRBV28 and TRBJ2-1, is as follows: DVKVTQSSRYLVKRTGEKVFLECVQDMDHENMFWYRQDPGLGLRLIYFSYDVKMKEKGDIPEGYSVSREKKERFSLILESASTNQTSMYLCASSLTPRGASSYNEQFFGPGTRLTVL.

V usage is TRBV2 and J usage is TRBJ1-6, with 7 positions matching TRBD1. Per the germline V gene, CDR1 is SNHLY and CDR2 is FYNNEI. V lost 6 bases, J lost 5 bases, and 7 bases stayed unmatched. The CDR3 is 15 residues long. CDR3 residues: CASRGMTGNNSPLHF. Here the CDR3 DNA reads TGTGCCAGCAGGGGGATGACAGGGAATAATTCACCCCTCCACTTT.

The V call is TRBV18, the J call TRBJ1-5; no clear D. The CDR3 contains 14 residues. Germline V gene lookup returns CDR1 KGHSH and CDR2 LQKENI. V lost 4 bases, J lost 6 bases, and 13 bases lay in between. CDR3 region: CASSLGLSGQPQHF. Here the CDR3 DNA reads TGTGCCAGCTCACTAGGTTTAAGCGGTCAGCCCCAGCATTTT.

J is TRBJ2-1 and V is TRBV5-1; TRBD2 matches at 9 bases. Trimming at V came to 5 bases and at J to 7 bases, leaving 13 bases not matched to a gene. The CDR3 sequence is 16 residues long. Germline-derived CDR1 and CDR2 are SGHRS and YFSETQ. CDR3: CASRGVAGGTGNEQFF. CDR3 coding DNA: TGCGCCAGCAGAGGAGTTGCGGGGGGGACTGGAAATGAGCAGTTCTTC.

The chain couples TRBV9 to TRBJ1-1, with D uncertain. Germline V gives CDR1 SGDLS, CDR2 YYNGEE. The CDR3 runs to 14 residues. Trimming removed 5 bases from V and 4 bases from J, with 15 bases in between. CDR3 DNA sequence: TGTGCCAGCAGTCCAAACTATCCGGCCACTGAAGCTTTCTTT. Protein product: CASSPNYPATEAFF.

The chain recombines TRBV27 with TRBJ2-2; 7 nucleotides match TRBD1. The length of the CDR3 is 15 residues. Germline values: CDR1 MNHEY, CDR2 SMNVEV (reference sequence). Unmatched junction bases numbered 10, after V lost 10 bases and J lost 2 bases. The CDR3 loop reads CATSTRDSNTGELFF. In nucleotides, the CDR3 is TGTGCCACCTCGACCCGGGACAGTAACACCGGGGAGCTGTTTTTT.

The chain recombines TRBV6-4 with TRBJ2-7, with 8 bases identical to TRBD1. Per germline, CDR1 MRHNA and CDR2 SNTAGT. V shed 0 bases and J 3 bases; nucleotides not matched to a gene: 7. There are 16 residues in the CDR3. For the CDR3, the DNA is TGTGCCAGCAGTGACTCGAAAAGGGACAGGTTCTACGAGCAGTACTTC. Its protein is CASSDSKRDRFYEQYF.

This clone appeared a single time. The CDR3 nucleotides read TGCGCCAGCAGCGTGGGGGACAGACCCTTCTCTGGAAACACCATATATTTT. The encoded protein is CASSVGDRPFSGNTIYF. The chain is built from TRBV5-1 and TRBJ1-3, with TRBD1 identical over 7 bases. In germline, CDR1 is SGHRS, CDR2 YFSETQ. The CDR3 spans 17 residues. V shed 4 bases, J shed 0 bases, and the junction held 10 bases outside the gene matches.

The chain combines TRBV28 with TRBJ1-1; TRBD1 is a possible D gene (5 bases). CDR1 is MDHEN, CDR2 SYDVKM, per germline. V was shortened by 4 bases and J by 1 base, with 10 bases between the two germline ends. The CDR3 covers 14 residues. The CDR3 sequence: CASSSRVWNTEAFF. The CDR3 DNA sequence: TGTGCCAGCAGTTCCAGGGTTTGGAACACTGAAGCTTTCTTT.

The chain is built from TRBV5-1 and TRBJ2-7; D may be TRBD2 (6 bases). This CDR3 is built from 15 residues. Germline-derived CDR1 and CDR2 are SGHRS and YFSETQ. The V end was cut by 4 bases, the J end by 9 bases, with 23 bases between. The CDR3 DNA reads as TGCGCCAGCAGCGGCAAATGGGGACTTAATACGAGGCAGTACTTC. It yields the protein CASSGKWGLNTRQYF.

The chain couples TRBV11-3 to TRBJ2-7, with 7 bases aligning to TRBD2. Germline V gene data show CDR1 as SGHNT and CDR2 as YENEEA. This CDR3 spans 16 amino acids. The V and J ends lost 2 bases and 7 bases, in that order; junction bases with no gene match: 14. CDR3 sequence: CASSLNPAAAGGEQYF. The CDR3 DNA sequence: TGTGCCAGCAGCTTAAACCCCGCCGCCGCCGGGGGGGAGCAGTACTTC.

The genes are TRBV11-2 and TRBJ2-2; 7 nucleotides align to TRBD1. The CDR3 sequence is 15 residues long. With 8 bases clipped from V and 0 bases from J, the junction kept 6 bases outside the gene matches. CDR1 SGHAT and CDR2 FQNNGV come from the germline V gene. The CDR3 nucleotides read TGTGCCAGCCTGGGACAGCTAGCGAACACCGGGGAGCTGTTTTTT. Encoded protein: CASLGQLANTGELFF.

This clone was seen just once. The J gene is TRBJ2-2, the V gene TRBV5-1; D is undetermined. Looked up from germline, CDR1 is SGHRS and CDR2 is YFSETQ. The CDR3 has 15 amino acids. The V and J ends lost 1 base and 5 bases respectively, with 12 bases between them. The CDR3 loop is CASSLMADWTGELFF. CDR3 coding DNA: TGCGCCAGCAGCTTGATGGCCGACTGGACCGGGGAGCTGTTTTTT.

The J gene is TRBJ1-2, the V gene TRBV6-5, with D possibly TRBD1 on 6 matching bases. CDR3 length equals 15 residues. From germline, CDR1 is MNHEY and CDR2 SVGAGI. V gave up 6 bases and J gave up 1 base, with 15 bases separating them. The CDR3 coding sequence is TGTGCCAGCAGGGTAACAGGGTTGGGTAACTATGGCTACACCTTC. It codes for CASRVTGLGNYGYTF.

The V call is TRBV6-5, the J call TRBJ1-2; 7 bases line up with TRBD1. The CDR3 loop spans 14 amino acids. Germline V gene data show CDR1 as MNHEY and CDR2 as SVGAGI. V lost 8 bases and J lost 4; bases outside the gene matches: 10. DNA for the CDR3: TGTGCCAGCTTCCCGACAGGGCTGGGCTATGGCTACACCTTC. Protein product: CASFPTGLGYGYTF.

The V and J genes are TRBV21-1 and TRBJ1-1. TRBV21-1 is a pseudogene segment. The CDR3 loop spans 12 amino acids. CDR3 loop: CASSKVGVEAFF. DNA of the CDR3: TGTGCCAGCAGCAAAGTGGGAGTTGAAGCTTTCTTT.

The chain links TRBV19 to TRBJ2-2, with TRBD1 as a possible D gene (5 bases). V lost 4 bases and J lost 6, with 24 bases in between. The CDR3 sequence is 18 residues long. The germline gives CDR1 LNHDA, CDR2 SQIVND (reference sequence). The CDR3 DNA sequence: TGTGCCAGTAGTACAGGGTTGTGGGGCCTAGGGGTGGCCGGGGAGCTGTTTTTT. Translating it yields CASSTGLWGLGVAGELFF.